These 8 T cell receptor beta chains were all obtained from the same sample, sequenced in a study of patients and donors after allogeneic stem cell transplantation. One entry per CDR3 protein, called by TCRdb with MiXCR from the RT-PCR reads. Among approximately 200,000 distinct CDR3 sequences listed, roughly 15% were seen once. The source material was blood, either unsorted or a sorted T cell fraction (not recorded which). These receptors were collected from a human donor who was either an allogeneic HSCT recipient or a stem cell or donor lymphocyte infusion donor (not recorded which). It is not recorded whose cells these are; they may come from a transplant donor.

This clonotype was counted between two and nine times. CDR3 in amino acids: CAISVERVGETQYF. The DNA of the CDR3 is TGTGCCATCAGTGTCGAAAGGGTTGGGGAGACCCAGTACTTC. The genes are TRBV10-3 and TRBJ2-5, with D uncertain. V was cut by 4 bases and J by 5 bases, with 14 bases left in between. This CDR3 region has 14 residues. From germline, CDR1 is ENHRY and CDR2 SYGVKD.

The chain carries TRBV24-1 and TRBJ2-4; D is possibly TRBD2 (6 bases). Germline-derived CDR1 and CDR2 are KGHDR and SFDVKD. V was trimmed by 7 bases and J by 0 bases, leaving 9 bases between them. CDR3 length: 14 residues. CDR3 amino acids: CATRGRGAKNIQYF. CDR3 nucleotides: TGTGCCACCAGAGGGCGGGGAGCCAAAAACATTCAGTACTTC.

The chain uses TRBV6-5 and TRBJ1-1; 8 nucleotides align to TRBD1. The CDR3 covers 15 residues. V shed 2 bases and J 1 base; nucleotides not matched to a gene: 3. Germline V lookup: CDR1 MNHEY, CDR2 SVGAGI. CDR3 coding DNA: TGTGCCAGCAGTTACGCCGGACAGGGGAACACTGAAGCTTTCTTT. It yields the protein CASSYAGQGNTEAFF.

This chain uses TRBV9 with TRBJ2-4; D might be TRBD1 or TRBD2, each matching 6 bases. CDR3 length: 15 amino acids. The germline gives CDR1 SGDLS, CDR2 YYNGEE. The germline V and J ends were trimmed by 1 base and 5 bases, with 13 bases remaining between them. In nucleotides, the CDR3 is TGTGCCAGCAGCGTATCGGGGGCTGGGGAAAACATTCAGTACTTC. Amino acids: CASSVSGAGENIQYF.

This chain links TRBV29-1 with TRBJ1-2; D not certain. CDR1 and CDR2 from the germline V gene are SQVTM and ANQGSEA. The CDR3 runs to 13 residues. V dropped 8 bases and J dropped 0 bases, with 13 bases sitting between them. In DNA form, the CDR3 reads TGCAGCTTCACCGGGCTTACTAACTATGGCTACACCTTC. Its translation is CSFTGLTNYGYTF.

In its sample, this clonotype was seen many times. The chain carries TRBV4-1 and TRBJ1-2; perhaps TRBD1 as D (6 bases). Trimming took off 6 bases at V and 2 bases at J, with 10 bases between the two ends. This CDR3 region has 13 residues. The germline V gene has CDR1 MGHRA and CDR2 YSYEKL. CDR3 loop: CASRPTGNYGYTF. For the CDR3, the DNA is TGCGCCAGCAGACCTACAGGGAACTATGGCTACACCTTC.

The chain carries TRBV9 and TRBJ1-1; TRBD1 agrees at 11 bases. The V segment lost 4 bases and the J segment 4 bases; nucleotides outside the gene matches: 15. This CDR3 has 18 residues. From germline, CDR1 is SGDLS and CDR2 YYNGEE. CDR3 protein: CASSPRGTGGRSGTEAFF. The CDR3 bases are TGTGCCAGCAGCCCCAGAGGGACAGGGGGTCGGTCGGGCACTGAAGCTTTCTTT. The variable domain in full, completed from reference TRBV9 and TRBJ1-1, reads DSGVTQTPKHLITATGQRVTLRCSPRSGDLSVYWYQQSLDQGLQFLIQYYNGEERAKGNILERFSAQQFPDLHSELNLSSLELGDSALYFCASSPRGTGGRSGTEAFFGQGTRLTVV.

This clonotype was counted only a few times. The chain combines TRBV9 with TRBJ2-3; D is perhaps TRBD2 (6 bases). Germline V gives CDR1 SGDLS, CDR2 YYNGEE. The CDR3 length is 14 residues. V shed 4 bases and J shed 1 base, with 10 bases lying between them. The CDR3 region is CASSPWGGTDTQYF. For the CDR3, the DNA is TGTGCCAGCAGCCCTTGGGGGGGCACAGATACGCAGTATTTT. The full variable domain, completed using reference TRBV9 and TRBJ2-3, is DSGVTQTPKHLITATGQRVTLRCSPRSGDLSVYWYQQSLDQGLQFLIQYYNGEERAKGNILERFSAQQFPDLHSELNLSSLELGDSALYFCASSPWGGTDTQYFGPGTRLTVL.